This is a list of T cell receptor beta chains from one sample in a study of blood T cell repertoires in COVID-19. Clones were read by immunoSEQ multiplex PCR, and TCRdb kept only the in-frame ones, dropping some. The top ten clones hold over 15% of a sample with 130,000 or so clones, around 83% of them seen once. Sequencing was carried out using PBMCs or T cells enriched from blood (not recorded which). The receptor set was obtained from a man aged 25-45 years who had recovered from COVID-19. Both conserved end residues are part of each CDR3. A D gene is named only where the DNA matches it firmly. A clone size is listed for some rows: how often the clone was seen (once, few, many), or a class if it is expanded.

j_call,d_call,v_call,clone_size,cdr3_aa,cdr3_nt
TRBJ2-1,NA,TRBV5-1,NA,CASSLGLASSYNEQFF,TGCGCCAGCAGCTTGGGGCTAGCTTCCTCCTACAATGAGCAGTTCTTC
TRBJ2-1,TRBD2,TRBV7-8,NA,CASSLASGGYSYNEQFF,TGTGCCAGCAGCTTAGCTAGCGGGGGGTACTCCTACAATGAGCAGTTCTTC
TRBJ2-7,TRBD2,TRBV4-2,NA,CASSPWLAGGSYEQYF,TGTGCCAGCAGCCCGTGGTTAGCGGGAGGGTCCTACGAGCAGTACTTC
TRBJ2-2,TRBD2,TRBV10-3,many,CAIRPGIGEGTGELFF,TGTGCCATCAGGCCGGGGATAGGGGAGGGCACCGGGGAGCTGTTTTTT
TRBJ2-2,TRBD1,TRBV24-1,NA,CATSVTGGTGELFF,TGTGCCACCAGTGTAACAGGGGGCACCGGGGAGCTGTTTTTT
TRBJ1-3,NA,TRBV7-9,few,CASSLPGYGNTIYF,TGTGCCAGCAGCTTACCGGGGTACGGAAACACCATATATTTT
TRBJ2-1,TRBD2,TRBV30,NA,CAWSAGGEQFF,TGTGCCTGGAGTGCCGGGGGGGAGCAGTTCTTC
TRBJ1-2,NA,TRBV6-5,NA,CASSYSRLSRDGYTF,TGTGCCAGCAGTTACTCGCGACTCTCGAGGGATGGCTACACCTTC
TRBJ2-2,TRBD2,TRBV4-1,NA,CASSQELAAGELFF,TGCGCCAGCAGCCAAGAACTAGCGGCCGGGGAGCTGTTTTTT
TRBJ2-3,NA,TRBV19,NA,CASSLTTPEGTQYF,TGTGCCAGTAGCCTAACTACGCCCGAGGGTACGCAGTATTTT
TRBJ2-7,NA,TRBV7-9,NA,CASSQSDEQYF,TGTGCCAGCAGCCAGTCCGACGAGCAGTACTTC
TRBJ2-2,TRBD1,TRBV5-4,NA,CASSLDPGQYGELFF,TGTGCCAGCAGCTTGGACCCGGGACAGTATGGGGAGCTGTTTTTT
TRBJ1-1,NA,TRBV4-2,NA,CASSQVQGGNTEAFF,TGTGCCAGCAGCCAAGTTCAGGGCGGGAACACTGAAGCTTTCTTT
TRBJ2-5,NA,TRBV28,NA,CASSFENTGTQYF,TGTGCCAGCAGTTTTGAAAATACAGGGACCCAGTACTTC
TRBJ2-1,TRBD1,TRBV18,once,CASSPERTGGRNEQFF,TGTGCCAGCTCACCAGAACGGACAGGGGGTAGGAATGAGCAGTTCTTC
TRBJ1-6,NA,TRBV18,NA,CASSPLAGNNSPLHF,TGTGCCAGCTCACCACTGGCTGGCAATAATTCACCCCTCCACTTT
TRBJ2-7,TRBD1,TRBV2,few,CASSGRDRGWYEQYF,TGTGCCAGCAGTGGAAGGGACAGGGGATGGTACGAGCAGTACTTC
TRBJ1-2,NA,TRBV19,NA,CASSFGQGGPGGYTF,TGTGCCAGTAGCTTTGGGCAGGGAGGCCCCGGAGGCTACACCTTC
TRBJ2-2,NA,TRBV12-2,NA,CASRSAGADSPGTTGELFF,TGTGCAAGTCGCTCAGCTGGCGCGGACAGCCCGGGGACCACCGGGGAGCTGTTTTTT
TRBJ2-3,NA,TRBV29-1,NA,CSVGKLLGQPGITDTQYF,TGCAGCGTCGGTAAACTATTAGGCCAGCCCGGCATAACAGATACGCAGTATTTT
TRBJ2-1,NA,TRBV7-9,NA,CASRPNGYNEQFF,TGTGCCAGCAGACCAAACGGCTACAATGAGCAGTTCTTC
TRBJ1-2,TRBD1,TRBV9,NA,CASSLTGGAGYGYTF,TGTGCCAGCAGTTTAACAGGGGGCGCTGGGTATGGCTACACCTTC
TRBJ2-7,NA,TRBV19,NA,CASSHGSPNEQYF,TGTGCCAGTAGTCACGGGTCCCCCAACGAGCAGTACTTC
TRBJ1-1,NA,TRBV19,NA,CASSIDGGGEAFF,TGTGCCAGTAGTATAGATGGAGGAGGTGAAGCTTTCTTT